This T cell receptor beta chain was captured by sequencing in a study of neurological immune-mediated disorders. The CDR3 contains 15 residues. V was cut by 0 bases and J by 4 bases, with 7 bases left in between. Germline-derived CDR1 and CDR2 are LGHNA and YNFKEQ. The time point was: longitudinal time-point 3. TCRdb reanalysed the 5' RACE reads using MiXCR and keeps one entry per CDR3 protein. The sample lists some 55,000 distinct CDR3 sequences; 7% to 10% were seen once. This clonotype has a count of ten or more. V is TRBV4-2 and J is TRBJ1-6, with D unclear. The sequence derives from a woman between 40 and 55 years old in good health. Source material: PBMCs. The CDR3: CASSQERVYNSPLHF. The CDR3 DNA follows: TGTGCCAGCAGCCAAGAACGGGTTTATAATTCACCCCTCCACTTT.